The 21 T cell receptor beta chains given below trace back to one sample, sequenced in a study of cytomegalovirus exposure and HLA in healthy donors. This PCR relied on a set of 60 Vbeta primers and 13 Jbeta primers. The data were produced by immunoSEQ multiplex PCR, yet TCRdb's version contains in-frame clones alone and is incomplete. The sample has some 150,000 clones; roughly 89% are singletons. The specimen sequenced was PBMCs. Receptors were obtained from a woman aged 30 to 39 in good health and CMV-seronegative.

The rearrangement uses TRBV19 and TRBJ1-1, with TRBD1 matching over 7 bases. The CDR3 contains 15 residues. Germline V gene sequence: CDR1 LNHDA, CDR2 SQIVND (reference sequence). The V gene end was trimmed by 5 bases and the J gene end by 3 bases; junction bases not matched to a gene: 9. The CDR3 here is CASSGPPQGYTEAFF. The CDR3 bases are TGTGCCAGTAGTGGACCACCACAGGGGTACACTGAAGCTTTCTTT.

The V call is TRBV28, the J call TRBJ2-2, with D perhaps TRBD2 (5 bases). Germline-derived CDR1 and CDR2 are MDHEN and SYDVKM. CDR3 length equals 15 residues. Trimming took off 8 bases at V and 0 bases at J, with 13 bases between the two ends. The CDR3 region is CASFERPANTGELFF. CDR3 nucleotides: TGTGCCAGCTTCGAGCGGCCCGCGAACACCGGGGAGCTGTTTTTT.

CDR3 in amino acids: CASSSGLAGETQYF. The DNA of the CDR3 is TGTGCCAGCAGCTCAGGACTAGCGGGAGAGACCCAGTACTTC. The V call is TRBV5-6, the J call TRBJ2-5; 11 bases fit TRBD2. CDR3 length: 14 amino acids. V was pared by 3 bases and J by 4 bases, with 2 bases of the junction left unmatched. Germline V gene lookup returns CDR1 SGHDT and CDR2 YYEEEE.

This clone occurred once. The gene calls are TRBV25-1 and TRBJ1-1; D is possibly TRBD1 (6 bases). Trimming left V 6 bases short and J 6 bases short, with 20 bases between. The CDR3 consists of 15 residues. From germline, CDR1 is MGHDK and CDR2 SYGVNS. CDR3 amino acids: CASRPEQGSEAEAFF. For the CDR3, the DNA is TGTGCCAGCAGGCCCGAACAGGGAAGTGAGGCTGAAGCTTTCTTT.

This clone occurred once. J is TRBJ2-5 and V is TRBV4-1; TRBD2 aligns across 7 bases. The J call may be faulty, since TRBJ2-7 better matches the DNA end. CDR1 is MGHRA and CDR2 is YSYEKL in the germline V gene. There are 18 residues in the CDR3. The CDR3 protein is CASSSTPWGGPTPYEQYF. The CDR3 DNA is TGCGCCAGCAGCTCAACGCCTTGGGGAGGGCCCACTCCCTACGAGCAGTACTTC.

This chain connects TRBV2 to TRBJ1-2; D is unresolved. The germline V and J ends were trimmed by 5 bases and 3 bases, with 4 bases remaining between them. The CDR3 has 11 amino acids. The germline CDR1 and CDR2 sequences are SNHLY and FYNNEI. The CDR3 DNA reads as TGTGCCAGCAGTCGAGACTATGGCTACACCTTC. It translates to CASSRDYGYTF. Complete variable domain (other parts from reference TRBV2 and TRBJ1-2): EPEVTQTPSHQVTQMGQEVILRCVPISNHLYFYWYRQILGQKVEFLVSFYNNEISEKSEIFDDQFSVERPDGSNFTLKIRSTKLEDSAMYFCASSRDYGYTFGSGTRLTVV.

In its sample, this clone was seen a few times. J is TRBJ2-3 and V is TRBV10-1; TRBD2 aligns across 12 bases. There are 16 residues in the CDR3. J gave up 3 bases and V 3 bases, and 4 bases lay outside the gene matches. CDR1 is WNHNN and CDR2 is SYGVQD in the germline V gene (reference sequence). As DNA, the CDR3 is TGCGCCAGCAGTGACCCGACTAGCGGGAGTACAGATACGCAGTATTTT. Translating gives CASSDPTSGSTDTQYF.

V and J are TRBV5-6 and TRBJ1-4; the D gene is possibly TRBD1 (6 bases). V lost 3 bases to trimming and J lost 8 bases, with 17 bases between them. CDR1 is SGHDT, CDR2 YYEEEE, per germline. CDR3 size: 15 residues. The CDR3 DNA sequence: TGTGCCAGCAGCTCAAACAGGGTCCTGTACGAAAAACTGTTTTTT. Translated, it gives CASSSNRVLYEKLFF.

J is TRBJ1-4 and V is TRBV29-1; tentative D call: TRBD1 (6 bases). The CDR3 totals 13 residues. CDR1 is SQVTM and CDR2 is ANQGSEA in the germline V gene. The V gene lost 6 bases and the J gene lost 7 bases, with 15 bases spanning the gap. The CDR3 loop reads CSVLGTRGEKLFF. The CDR3 DNA follows: TGCAGCGTGCTCGGGACACGAGGTGAAAAACTGTTTTTT.

For the CDR3, the DNA is TGTGCCAGCAGCTTAAGATCCGGGACAGGGGGGGAGACCCAGTACTTC. Amino acids: CASSLRSGTGGETQYF. The V call is TRBV7-7, the J call TRBJ2-5; 11 positions match TRBD1. V lost 2 bases and J lost 5; bases outside the gene matches: 7. The V gene's germline CDR1 is SSHAT and CDR2 FNYEAQ (reference sequence). This CDR3 has 16 amino acids.

The rearrangement uses TRBV7-9 and TRBJ2-1, with 9 bases fitting TRBD2. Looked up from germline, CDR1 is SEHNR and CDR2 is FQNEAQ (reference sequence). The junction had 6 bases not matched to a gene; V was cut back by 5 bases and J by 4 bases. This CDR3 spans 15 amino acids. CDR3: CASSPGLAIYNEQFF. CDR3 bases: TGTGCCAGCAGCCCTGGACTAGCGATATACAATGAGCAGTTCTTC. Full variable domain (missing parts from reference TRBV7-9 and TRBJ2-1): DTGVSQNPRHKITKRGQNVTFRCDPISEHNRLYWYRQTLGQGPEFLTYFQNEAQLEKSRLLSDRFSAERPKGSFSTLEIQRTEQGDSAMYLCASSPGLAIYNEQFFGPGTRLTVL.

This clone was observed a single time. This chain joins TRBV18 and TRBJ1-1; the D gene is possibly TRBD1 (6 bases). The germline CDR1 and CDR2 sequences are KGHSH and LQKENI. This CDR3 comprises 16 residues. Trimming left V 2 bases short and J 3 bases short, with 16 bases between. The CDR3 bases are TGTGCCAGCTCACCATTATCAGCGGGGGGGCACACTGAAGCTTTCTTT. This encodes CASSPLSAGGHTEAFF.

This clone showed up just once. In DNA form, the CDR3 reads TGCAGCGTGACCCGGACAGGGATGAACACTGAAGCTTTCTTT. Protein: CSVTRTGMNTEAFF. The chain recombines TRBV29-1 with TRBJ1-1; TRBD1 aligns across 8 bases. CDR1 SQVTM and CDR2 ANQGSEA come from the germline V gene. The CDR3 is 14 residues long. V lost 6 bases to trimming and J lost 0 bases; unmatched junction nucleotides: 6.

For the CDR3, the DNA is TGTGCCAGCAGTGAATTCAGGGGGCTGAGTGAGCAGTTCTTC. This encodes CASSEFRGLSEQFF. The chain recombines TRBV6-1 with TRBJ2-1, with 8 bases identical to TRBD1. Germline V gene data show CDR1 as MNHNS and CDR2 as SASEGT. The CDR3 length is 14 residues. The J segment lost 9 bases and the V segment lost 2 bases, leaving 6 bases of the junction unmatched.

This chain joins TRBV2 and TRBJ2-7; no definite D call. The CDR3 has 11 amino acids. Germline-derived CDR1 and CDR2 are SNHLY and FYNNEI. The V and J ends lost 11 bases and 2 bases respectively, with 10 bases between them. In nucleotides, the CDR3 is TGTGCCGTCAGTAGCACCTACGAGCAGTACTTC. It yields the protein CAVSSTYEQYF.

This chain connects TRBV9 to TRBJ2-5; 7 nucleotides align to TRBD1. The J call is in doubt because the DNA end fits TRBJ2-7 better. CDR1 and CDR2 (germline): SGDLS, YYNGEE. The CDR3 extends over 15 amino acids. The CDR3 loop is CASSVWDSEVYEQYF. Written as DNA, the CDR3 is TGTGCCAGCAGCGTGTGGGACAGCGAGGTCTACGAGCAGTACTTC.

The chain couples TRBV19 to TRBJ2-6; unclear D gene. Germline values: CDR1 LNHDA, CDR2 SQIVND (reference sequence). The CDR3 loop spans 13 amino acids. Trimming took off 6 bases at V and 3 bases at J, with 6 bases between the two ends. The CDR3 loop is CASSNIGANVLTF. CDR3 DNA sequence: TGTGCCAGTAGCAACATTGGGGCCAACGTCCTGACTTTC.

For the CDR3, the DNA is TGTGCCAGCAGCCATGCGGGGACAGGGGACTACGAGCAGTACTTC. Translation: CASSHAGTGDYEQYF. The chain joins TRBV13 to TRBJ2-5, with TRBD1 matching 10 bases. The DNA end is a closer match to TRBJ2-7, so the J assignment may be wrong. Germline CDR1 reads PRHDT; CDR2 reads FYEKMQ (reference sequence). The CDR3 spans 15 residues.

The chain uses TRBV27 and TRBJ2-5, with 16 positions matching TRBD2. This CDR3 spans 18 amino acids. Germline CDR1 reads MNHEY; CDR2 reads SMNVEV (reference sequence). With 4 bases clipped from V and 5 bases from J, the junction kept 10 bases outside the gene matches. Here the CDR3 reads CASSWPGTSGGGRETQYF. DNA of the CDR3: TGTGCCAGCAGTTGGCCCGGGACTAGCGGGGGGGGCCGGGAGACCCAGTACTTC.

V and J are TRBV7-2 and TRBJ2-1; 14 bases agree with TRBD2. After removal of 5 bases from V and 7 bases from J, the junction contained 10 bases not matched to a gene. The CDR3 covers 17 residues. Germline CDR1 SGHTA, CDR2 FQGNSA. CDR3 region: CASSQKGLAGGGNEQFF. For the CDR3, the DNA is TGTGCCAGCAGCCAAAAAGGACTAGCGGGGGGCGGGAATGAGCAGTTCTTC.

The chain is built from TRBV28 and TRBJ1-3; D gene ambiguous. This CDR3 region has 12 residues. The V end was cut by 3 bases, the J end by 4 bases, with 4 bases between. Germline CDR1 MDHEN, CDR2 SYDVKM. Here the CDR3 reads CASSFTGNTIYF. The CDR3 bases are TGTGCCAGCAGTTTCACAGGAAACACCATATATTTT. Variable domain in full (rest from reference TRBV28 and TRBJ1-3): DVKVTQSSRYLVKRTGEKVFLECVQDMDHENMFWYRQDPGLGLRLIYFSYDVKMKEKGDIPEGYSVSREKKERFSLILESASTNQTSMYLCASSFTGNTIYFGEGSWLTVV.